The 2 T cell receptor beta chains below all came from one sample that was sequenced in a study of T cells in Graves' hyperthyroidism and ophthalmopathy (dated by TCRdb to between 2019 and 2020). The library was built by means of multiplex PCR. For sequencing, an Illumina HiSeq 2000 was employed. TCR beta CDR3 regions were amplified from RNA transcripts. A first-round RT-PCR of the TCR CDR3 used the HTBI primer set with the Qiagen OneStep RT-PCR kit. The public sequencing data were trimmed at Q25 with fastp and processed into clonotypes with MiXCR by TCRdb, which kept only in-frame beta chains. Entries that share a CDR3 protein sequence are merged under the most common genes and DNA. The sample yields 500,000 to 600,000 distinct CDR3 sequences; 16% were counted once. Together, the top ten hold approximately 18% of the sample. Sequencing input: blood. All receptors derive from a woman aged 18-29 years with Graves' hyperthyroidism.

This clonotype showed up just a few times. This chain joins TRBV20-1 and TRBJ2-1; D possibly corresponds to TRBD1 (6 bases). The CDR3 loop spans 15 amino acids. The germline V gene encodes CDR1 DFQATT and CDR2 SNEGSKA (reference sequence). Trimming took off 0 bases at V and 10 bases at J, with 19 bases between the two ends. CDR3 sequence: CSARDGDRTIREQFF. CDR3 nucleotides: TGCAGTGCTAGAGATGGAGACAGGACGATCAGGGAGCAGTTCTTC.

This clonotype was found a few times. A much larger clonotype is one base distant, so this may be a read error. The chain links TRBV28 to TRBJ1-6; no clear D gene. Germline V gives CDR1 MDHEN, CDR2 SYDVKM. The CDR3 extends over 13 amino acids. The CDR3 loop is CASSLRNNLPLHF. DNA for the CDR3: TGTGCCAGCAGTTTACGGAACAATTTACCCCTCCACTTT.